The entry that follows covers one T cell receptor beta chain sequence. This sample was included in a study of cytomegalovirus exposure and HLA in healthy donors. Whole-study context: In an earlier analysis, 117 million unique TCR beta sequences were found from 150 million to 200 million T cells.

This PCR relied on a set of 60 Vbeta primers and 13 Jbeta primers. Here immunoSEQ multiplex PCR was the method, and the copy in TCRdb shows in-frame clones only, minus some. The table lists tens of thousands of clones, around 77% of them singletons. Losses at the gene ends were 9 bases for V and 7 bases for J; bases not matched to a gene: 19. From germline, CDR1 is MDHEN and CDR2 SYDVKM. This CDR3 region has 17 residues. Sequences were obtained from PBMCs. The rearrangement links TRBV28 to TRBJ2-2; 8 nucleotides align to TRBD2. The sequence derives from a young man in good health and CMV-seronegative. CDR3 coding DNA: TGTGCCAGTATACCTGCCGGACTAGCCGGCAAGGGCGGGGAGCTGTTTTTT. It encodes CASIPAGLAGKGGELFF.